This T cell receptor beta chain comes out of a study of shared clonotypes between healthy human individuals. Study-level background: Three plates were used per donor for CD4 naive, three for CD4 memory, two for CD8 naive and one for CD8 memory.

Germline assignment: CDR1 KGHSH and CDR2 LQKENI. The V end lost 3 bases, the J end lost 4 bases, and 2 bases lay between the germline ends. The CDR3 contains 11 residues. Turning to this clone: The antigen is undetermined. This specimen includes other DNA sequences encoding the same CDR3.

Assay: immunoSEQ multiplex PCR; the TCRdb copy retains only in-frame clones and omits some. This sample yields about 960,000 clones, of which 76% are seen a single time; about 1.5% belongs to the top ten. The study's findings and limits: In contrast to clonotypes shared by all four donors, non-shared clonotypes had lower generation probabilities. A handful of donors shared approximately 5% of their naive CD4 clonotypes.

The chain is built from TRBV18 and TRBJ2-3; no clear D. Sequenced material: memory CD4+ T cells sorted from blood. The subset was: CD45RA-negative fraction. The sequence was obtained from a man between 18 and 35 years old in good health. The CDR3 bases are TGTGCCAGCTCACCGTCAGATACGCAGTATTTT. Amino acid sequence: CASSPSDTQYF.